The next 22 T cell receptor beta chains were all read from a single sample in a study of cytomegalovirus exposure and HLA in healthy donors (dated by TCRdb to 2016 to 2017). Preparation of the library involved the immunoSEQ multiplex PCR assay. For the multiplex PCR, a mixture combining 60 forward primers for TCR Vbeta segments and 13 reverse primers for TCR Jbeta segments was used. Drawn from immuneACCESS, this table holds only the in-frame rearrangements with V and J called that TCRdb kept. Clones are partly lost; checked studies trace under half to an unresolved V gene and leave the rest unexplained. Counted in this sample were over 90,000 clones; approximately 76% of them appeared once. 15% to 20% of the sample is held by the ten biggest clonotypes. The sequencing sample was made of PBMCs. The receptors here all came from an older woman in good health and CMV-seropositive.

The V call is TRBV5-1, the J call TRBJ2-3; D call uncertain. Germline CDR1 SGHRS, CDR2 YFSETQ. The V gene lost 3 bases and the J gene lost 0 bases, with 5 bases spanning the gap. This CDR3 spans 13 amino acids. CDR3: CASSSTSTDTQYF. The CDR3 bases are TGCGCCAGCAGCTCCACTAGCACAGATACGCAGTATTTT.

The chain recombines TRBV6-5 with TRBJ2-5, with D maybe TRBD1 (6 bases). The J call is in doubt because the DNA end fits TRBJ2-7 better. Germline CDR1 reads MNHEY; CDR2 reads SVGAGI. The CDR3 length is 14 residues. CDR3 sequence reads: CASSYTDSYYEQYF. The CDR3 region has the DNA TGTGCCAGCAGTTACACGGACAGTTACTACGAGCAGTACTTC.

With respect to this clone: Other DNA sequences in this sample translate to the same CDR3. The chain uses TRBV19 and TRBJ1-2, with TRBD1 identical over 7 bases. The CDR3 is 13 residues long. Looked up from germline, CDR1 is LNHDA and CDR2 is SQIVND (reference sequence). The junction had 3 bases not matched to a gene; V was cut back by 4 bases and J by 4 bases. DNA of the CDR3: TGTGCCAGTAGTACCCGACAGGGCTATGGCTACACCTTC. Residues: CASSTRQGYGYTF.

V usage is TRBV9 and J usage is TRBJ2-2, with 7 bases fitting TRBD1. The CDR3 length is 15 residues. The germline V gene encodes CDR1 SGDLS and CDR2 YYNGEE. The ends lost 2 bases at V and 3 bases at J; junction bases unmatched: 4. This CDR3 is CASSVGQTYTGELFF. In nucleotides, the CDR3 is TGTGCCAGCAGCGTGGGACAGACTTACACCGGGGAGCTGTTTTTT.

The CDR3 DNA sequence: TGTGCCAGTACCCCGGGTCCAGAAGGTCAGCCCCAGCATTTT. This sequence encodes CASTPGPEGQPQHF. V gene TRBV6-1 combines with J gene TRBJ1-5; D is uncertain. CDR1 and CDR2 (germline): MNHNS, SASEGT. This CDR3 contains 14 residues. With 9 bases removed from V and 6 bases from J, the gap between germline ends came to 18 bases.

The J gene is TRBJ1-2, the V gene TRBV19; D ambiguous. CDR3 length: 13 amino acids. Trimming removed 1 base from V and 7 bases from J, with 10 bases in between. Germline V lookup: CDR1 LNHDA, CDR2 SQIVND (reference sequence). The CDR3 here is CASSIGPSAGYTF. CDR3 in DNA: TGTGCCAGTAGTATAGGTCCCAGCGCTGGCTACACCTTC. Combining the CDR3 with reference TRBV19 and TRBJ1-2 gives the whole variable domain DGGITQSPKYLFRKEGQNVTLSCEQNLNHDAMYWYRQDPGQGLRLIYYSQIVNDFQKGDIAEGYSVSREKKESFPLTVTSAQKNPTAFYLCASSIGPSAGYTFGSGTRLTVV.

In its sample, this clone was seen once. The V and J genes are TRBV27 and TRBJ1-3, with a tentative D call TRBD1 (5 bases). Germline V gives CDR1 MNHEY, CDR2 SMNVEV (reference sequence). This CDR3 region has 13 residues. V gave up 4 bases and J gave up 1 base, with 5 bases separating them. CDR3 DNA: TGTGCCAGCAGTTCAGGGTCTGGAAACACCATATATTTT. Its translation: CASSSGSGNTIYF.

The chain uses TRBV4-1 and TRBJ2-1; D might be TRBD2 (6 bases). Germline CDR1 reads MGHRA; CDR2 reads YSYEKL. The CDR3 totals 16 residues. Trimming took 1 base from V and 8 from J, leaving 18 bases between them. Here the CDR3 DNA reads TGCGCCAGCAGCCAAGGGGCCTACCGCCGGGGGTATGAGCAGTTCTTC. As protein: CASSQGAYRRGYEQFF.

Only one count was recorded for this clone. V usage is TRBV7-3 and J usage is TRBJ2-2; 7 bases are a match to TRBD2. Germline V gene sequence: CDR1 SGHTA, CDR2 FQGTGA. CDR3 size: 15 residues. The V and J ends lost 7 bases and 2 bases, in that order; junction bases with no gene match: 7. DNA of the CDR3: TGTGCCAGCATACCGGGGGAGGGAAACACCGGGGAGCTGTTTTTT. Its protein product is CASIPGEGNTGELFF.

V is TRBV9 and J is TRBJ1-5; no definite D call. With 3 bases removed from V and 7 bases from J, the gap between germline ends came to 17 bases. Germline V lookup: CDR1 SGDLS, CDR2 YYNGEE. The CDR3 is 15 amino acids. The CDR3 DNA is TGTGCCAGCAGCGGAAATTCGGAGGTTTGGCAGCCCCAGCATTTT. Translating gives CASSGNSEVWQPQHF.

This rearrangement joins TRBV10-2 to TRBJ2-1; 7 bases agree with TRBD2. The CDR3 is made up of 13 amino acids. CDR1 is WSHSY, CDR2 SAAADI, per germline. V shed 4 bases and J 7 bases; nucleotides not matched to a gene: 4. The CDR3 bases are TGCGCCAGCAGTGTAGGTAGCGGGAATGAGCAGTTCTTC. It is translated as CASSVGSGNEQFF.

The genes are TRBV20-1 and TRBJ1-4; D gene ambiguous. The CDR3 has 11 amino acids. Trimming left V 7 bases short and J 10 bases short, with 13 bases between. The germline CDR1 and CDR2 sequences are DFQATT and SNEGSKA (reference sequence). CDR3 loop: CSVDNGVKLFF. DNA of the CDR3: TGCAGTGTAGACAACGGGGTAAAACTGTTTTTT.

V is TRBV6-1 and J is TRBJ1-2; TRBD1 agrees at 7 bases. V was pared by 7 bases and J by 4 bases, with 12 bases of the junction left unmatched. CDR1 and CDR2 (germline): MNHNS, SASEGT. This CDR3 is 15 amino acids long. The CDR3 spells CASTPTGETVYGYTF. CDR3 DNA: TGTGCCAGCACCCCAACAGGGGAAACTGTCTATGGCTACACCTTC.

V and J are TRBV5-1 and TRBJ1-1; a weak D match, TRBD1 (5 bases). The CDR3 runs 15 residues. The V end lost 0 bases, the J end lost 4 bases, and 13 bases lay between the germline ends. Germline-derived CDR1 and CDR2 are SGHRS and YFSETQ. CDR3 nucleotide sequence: TGCGCCAGCAGCTTGGGATTCGGGGGAGGCACTGAAGCTTTCTTT. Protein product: CASSLGFGGGTEAFF.

This chain's CDR3 is CASRDRAGVYAYF. The CDR3 DNA is TGTGCCAGCAGAGACCGGGCAGGGGTTTATGCGTACTTC. The chain couples TRBV6-5 to TRBJ2-4, with D maybe TRBD1 (6 bases). CDR3 length: 13 residues. Germline V gene sequence: CDR1 MNHEY, CDR2 SVGAGI. Trimming left V 6 bases short and J 15 bases short, with 21 bases between.

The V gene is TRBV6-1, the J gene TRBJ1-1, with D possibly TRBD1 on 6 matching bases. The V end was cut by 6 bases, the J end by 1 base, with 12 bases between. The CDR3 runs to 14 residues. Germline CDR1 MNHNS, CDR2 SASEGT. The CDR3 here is CASRQGWQNTEAFF. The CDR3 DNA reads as TGTGCCAGCAGACAGGGTTGGCAGAACACTGAAGCTTTCTTT.

The CDR3 spells CASSYPDMGNQPQHF. CDR3 DNA: TGTGCCAGCAGTTACCCAGACATGGGCAATCAGCCCCAGCATTTT. The V call is TRBV6-6, the J call TRBJ1-5; no definite D call. The germline V gene encodes CDR1 MNHNY and CDR2 SVGAGI (reference sequence). The CDR3 is made up of 15 amino acids. With 2 bases removed from V and 2 bases from J, the gap between germline ends came to 10 bases.

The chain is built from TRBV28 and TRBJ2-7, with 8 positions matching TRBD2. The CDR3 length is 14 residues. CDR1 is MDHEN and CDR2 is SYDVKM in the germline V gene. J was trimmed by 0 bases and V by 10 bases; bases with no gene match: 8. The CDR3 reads CATYGAGGSYEQYF. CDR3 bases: TGTGCCACTTACGGGGCGGGGGGCTCCTACGAGCAGTACTTC.

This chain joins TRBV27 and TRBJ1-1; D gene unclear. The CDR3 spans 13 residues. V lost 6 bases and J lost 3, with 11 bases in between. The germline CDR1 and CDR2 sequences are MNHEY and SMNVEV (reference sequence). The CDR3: CASRSPPHTEAFF. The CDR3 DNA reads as TGTGCCAGCAGGAGTCCTCCGCACACTGAAGCTTTCTTT.

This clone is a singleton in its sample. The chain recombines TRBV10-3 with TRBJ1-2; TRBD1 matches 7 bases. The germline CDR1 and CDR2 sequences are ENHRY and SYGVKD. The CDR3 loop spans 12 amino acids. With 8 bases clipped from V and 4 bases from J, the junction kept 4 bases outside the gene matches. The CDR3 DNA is TGTGCCATCGAGGGGGCGAGCTATGGCTACACCTTC. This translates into CAIEGASYGYTF.

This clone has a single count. CDR3 coding DNA: TGCGCCAGCCCCTTGGAGCGGTTCCCCTACAATGAGCAGTTCTTC. It yields the protein CASPLERFPYNEQFF. The rearrangement uses TRBV5-1 and TRBJ2-1; a possible D gene is TRBD2 (5 bases). Per germline, CDR1 SGHRS and CDR2 YFSETQ. This CDR3 is 15 amino acids long. Trimming removed 7 bases at V and 2 bases at J, with 16 bases between.

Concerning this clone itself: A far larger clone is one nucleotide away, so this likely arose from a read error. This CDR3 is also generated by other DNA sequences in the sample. In nucleotides, the CDR3 is TGCGCCAGCAGTCAAGAAAGACTGGCCAGGGATGGCTACACCTTC. Translation: CASSQERLARDGYTF. The rearrangement uses TRBV23-1 and TRBJ1-2, with a tentative D call TRBD1 (5 bases). TRBV23-1 is known as an ORF, though its function is uncertain. Trimming pared 2 bases from V and 6 bases from J, leaving 16 bases between. The CDR3 loop spans 15 amino acids.